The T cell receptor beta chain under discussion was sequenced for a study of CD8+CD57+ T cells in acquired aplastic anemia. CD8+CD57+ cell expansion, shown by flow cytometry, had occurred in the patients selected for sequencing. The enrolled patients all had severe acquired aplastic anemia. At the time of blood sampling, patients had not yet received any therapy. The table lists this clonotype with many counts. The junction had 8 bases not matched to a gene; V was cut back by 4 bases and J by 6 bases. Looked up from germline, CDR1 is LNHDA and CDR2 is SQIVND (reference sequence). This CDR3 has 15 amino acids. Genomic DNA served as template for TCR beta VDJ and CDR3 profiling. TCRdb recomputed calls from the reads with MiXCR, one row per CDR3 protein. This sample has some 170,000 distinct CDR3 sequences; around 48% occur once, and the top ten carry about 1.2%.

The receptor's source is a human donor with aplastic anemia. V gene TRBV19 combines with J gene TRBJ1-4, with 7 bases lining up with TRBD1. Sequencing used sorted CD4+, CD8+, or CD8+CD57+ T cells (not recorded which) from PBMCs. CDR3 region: CASSTDRVHDEKLFF. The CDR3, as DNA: TGTGCCAGTAGTACCGACAGGGTTCATGATGAAAAACTGTTTTTT.